The 24 T cell receptor beta chains given below trace back to one sample, sequenced in a study of technical replicates of blood from a few donors. The method was immunoSEQ multiplex PCR; TCRdb's version includes in-frame clones alone and lacks a portion of them. The sample contains tens of thousands of clones, roughly 89% of which appear only once. The specimen sequenced was T cells isolated from PBMCs. These receptors originate from a human donor in good health. Some clones in this sample may be carry-over from other donors' samples.

This sequence joins TRBV12-5 and TRBJ2-7, with TRBD1 matching 7 bases. CDR3 length: 15 residues. Germline lookup yields CDR1 LGHNT and CDR2 FRNRAP. The trim removed 2 bases at V and 3 bases at J, leaving 7 bases unmatched. This CDR3 is CASGLIVDRYYEQYF. In DNA, the CDR3 is TGTGCTAGTGGTTTGATTGTGGACAGGTACTACGAGCAGTACTTC.

The chain joins TRBV27 to TRBJ1-2; tentatively, D is TRBD1 (6 bases). This CDR3 region has 13 residues. Germline V CDR1 and CDR2: MNHEY, SMNVEV (reference sequence). Trimming took 5 bases from V and 6 from J, leaving 13 bases between them. The CDR3 reads CASSQQGRDGYTF. The CDR3 DNA reads as TGTGCCAGCAGTCAGCAGGGGCGAGATGGCTACACCTTC.

The table lists this clone with a count of one. The J gene is TRBJ1-2, the V gene TRBV4-1; no firm D call. Trimming took 1 base from V and 2 from J, leaving 8 bases between them. Germline CDR1 is MGHRA and CDR2 is YSYEKL. The CDR3 totals 14 residues. Written as DNA, the CDR3 is TGCGCCAGCAGCCAAGGCCAGGTCAACTATGGCTACACCTTC. It encodes CASSQGQVNYGYTF.

This rearrangement joins TRBV29-1 to TRBJ2-4, with no clear D. Germline V lookup: CDR1 SQVTM, CDR2 ANQGSEA. This CDR3 spans 11 amino acids. Trimming removed 4 bases at V and 7 bases at J, with 8 bases between. DNA for the CDR3: TGCAGCGTTGGTGTGGCCAACATTCAGTACTTC. Encoded protein: CSVGVANIQYF.

The V call is TRBV6-4, the J call TRBJ2-1, with TRBD2 matching 10 bases. Germline-derived CDR1 and CDR2 are MRHNA and SNTAGT. The CDR3 length is 15 residues. V gave up 4 bases and J gave up 3 bases; unmatched junction bases: 3. This CDR3 is CASSALAGIYNEQFF. The CDR3 region has the DNA TGTGCCAGCAGTGCACTAGCGGGGATCTACAATGAGCAGTTCTTC.

The CDR3 is CASSERMRGDTQYF. The CDR3 bases are TGTGCCAGCAGTGAACGCATGAGGGGGGATACGCAGTATTTT. V usage is TRBV27 and J usage is TRBJ2-3, with D possibly matching TRBD1 (6 bases). This CDR3 region has 14 residues. Deletions cut 5 bases from V and 6 bases from J, with 15 bases between. CDR1 and CDR2 from the germline V gene are MNHEY and SMNVEV (reference sequence).

This clone was seen only once. The gene calls are TRBV7-6 and TRBJ1-1; D possibly corresponds to TRBD1 (6 bases). Deletions cut 2 bases from V and 7 bases from J, with 14 bases between. Germline CDR1 SGHVS, CDR2 FNYEAQ. The CDR3 has 14 amino acids. The CDR3 nucleotides read TGTGCCAGCAGCTTAACCCCCGACAGGAGTGAAGCTTTCTTT. This gives the protein CASSLTPDRSEAFF.

This chain connects TRBV19 to TRBJ2-7; possible D gene TRBD2, 6 bases. This CDR3 has 16 residues. Looked up from germline, CDR1 is LNHDA and CDR2 is SQIVND (reference sequence). The V gene lost 6 bases and the J gene lost 1 base, with 19 bases spanning the gap. The DNA for the CDR3 is TGTGCCAGTAGCCGAACCGGGACTCCATTTTCCTACGAGCAGTACTTC. This gives the protein CASSRTGTPFSYEQYF.

The chain combines TRBV7-9 with TRBJ2-3, with a possible D match to TRBD2 (6 bases). The V end was cut by 6 bases, the J end by 2 bases, with 18 bases between. Germline V gene sequence: CDR1 SEHNR, CDR2 FQNEAQ (reference sequence). The CDR3 consists of 16 residues. As DNA, the CDR3 is TGTGCCAGCAGTCTCAACCGGGAGTACAACACAGATACGCAGTATTTT. It translates to CASSLNREYNTDTQYF.

The V gene is TRBV7-3, the J gene TRBJ2-1; tentative D call: TRBD1 (6 bases). V was trimmed by 2 bases and J by 5 bases, leaving 13 bases between them. CDR3 length: 15 residues. CDR1 and CDR2 from the germline V gene are SGHTA and FQGTGA. The CDR3 loop is CASSLDRAGDNEQFF. The CDR3 nucleotides are TGTGCCAGCAGCTTAGACCGCGCAGGGGACAATGAGCAGTTCTTC. Drawing the rest from reference TRBV7-3 and TRBJ2-1, the complete variable domain is GAGVSQTPSNKVTEKGKYVELRCDPISGHTALYWYRQSLGQGPEFLIYFQGTGAADDSGLPNDRFFAVRPEGSVSTLKIQRTERGDSAVYLCASSLDRAGDNEQFFGPGTRLTVL.

The V and J genes are TRBV29-1 and TRBJ1-2; D unclear. Germline CDR1 SQVTM, CDR2 ANQGSEA. V was cut by 5 bases and J by 3 bases, with 4 bases left in between. CDR3 length: 10 residues. This CDR3 is CSVTDYGYTF. In DNA, the CDR3 is TGCAGCGTTACAGACTATGGCTACACCTTC.

This sequence joins TRBV7-9 and TRBJ2-1, with 9 bases identical to TRBD1. The CDR3 runs to 16 residues. The V gene end was trimmed by 3 bases and the J gene end by 0 bases; junction bases not matched to a gene: 3. Germline V CDR1 and CDR2: SEHNR, FQNEAQ (reference sequence). CDR3 residues: CASSFGQGTSYNEQFF. In DNA, the CDR3 is TGTGCCAGCAGCTTCGGACAGGGGACCTCCTACAATGAGCAGTTCTTC.

V gene TRBV4-1 combines with J gene TRBJ1-2; D is unclear. The CDR3 is made up of 13 amino acids. Germline loops: CDR1 MGHRA, CDR2 YSYEKL. The V end lost 4 bases, the J end lost 8 bases, and 14 bases lay between the germline ends. CDR3 nucleotide sequence: TGCGCCAGCAGCCCCCTGGGCTGGGAGGGCTACACCTTC. Amino acids: CASSPLGWEGYTF.

CDR3 loop: CASSMSAALTDTQYF. CDR3 bases: TGTGCCAGTAGTATGTCAGCGGCTCTCACAGATACGCAGTATTTT. This chain links TRBV19 with TRBJ2-3, with D perhaps TRBD2 (5 bases). The V gene's germline CDR1 is LNHDA and CDR2 SQIVND (reference sequence). The germline V and J ends were trimmed by 3 bases and 2 bases, with 12 bases remaining between them. The CDR3 spans 15 residues.

V and J are TRBV19 and TRBJ2-1; D is unclear. The germline gives CDR1 LNHDA, CDR2 SQIVND (reference sequence). The ends were cut back, 2 bases at V and 8 bases at J, with 7 bases in the middle. The CDR3 is 12 residues long. The CDR3 DNA reads as TGTGCCAGTAGTATACCCGGGTATGAGCAGTTCTTC. Protein product: CASSIPGYEQFF.

The chain carries TRBV6-5 and TRBJ2-1; perhaps TRBD2 as D (7 bases). V lost 3 bases, J lost 6 bases, and 15 bases lay in between. The germline V gene encodes CDR1 MNHEY and CDR2 SVGAGI. The CDR3 extends over 15 amino acids. In DNA form, the CDR3 reads TGTGCCAGCAGTTATTGGGGGGGCCGGTCCAATGAGCAGTTCTTC. Translation gives CASSYWGGRSNEQFF.

The gene calls are TRBV9 and TRBJ1-2; 9 nucleotides agree with TRBD1. In germline, CDR1 is SGDLS, CDR2 YYNGEE. The CDR3 consists of 14 residues. With V trimmed by 2 bases and J by 4 bases, 3 bases remained unmatched. The CDR3 sequence: CASSVTGGLYGYTF. The CDR3 DNA is TGTGCCAGCAGCGTGACAGGGGGGCTCTATGGCTACACCTTC.

The genes are TRBV30 and TRBJ1-1, with D unresolved. V was pared by 3 bases and J by 1 base, with 6 bases between. Germline CDR1 is GTSNPN and CDR2 is SVGIG (reference sequence). This CDR3 spans 12 amino acids. The CDR3 DNA follows: TGTGCCTGGAGCGTCGGGAACACTGAAGCTTTCTTT. Translated, it gives CAWSVGNTEAFF. Complete variable domain (other parts from reference TRBV30 and TRBJ1-1): SQTIHQWPATLVQPVGSPLSLECTVEGTSNPNLYWYRQAAGRGLQLLFYSVGIGQISSEVPQNLSASRPQDRQFILSSKKLLLSDSGFYLCAWSVGNTEAFFGQGTRLTVV.

The V and J genes are TRBV2 and TRBJ1-1, with 11 bases lining up with TRBD1. This CDR3 is 15 amino acids long. The V and J ends lost 1 base and 4 bases, in that order; junction bases with no gene match: 2. Germline V gene lookup returns CDR1 SNHLY and CDR2 FYNNEI. CDR3 in DNA: TGTGCCAGCAGTGAAGAGGGGACAGGGGGCACTGAAGCTTTCTTT. Translation gives CASSEEGTGGTEAFF.

The J gene is TRBJ1-4, the V gene TRBV2; 8 bases agree with TRBD1. The V segment lost 7 bases and the J segment 7 bases; nucleotides outside the gene matches: 11. This CDR3 comprises 15 residues. CDR1 and CDR2 from the germline V gene are SNHLY and FYNNEI. Here the CDR3 reads CASITGGLLGEKLFF. Here the CDR3 DNA reads TGTGCCAGCATTACAGGGGGTCTTCTTGGTGAAAAACTGTTTTTT.

The chain carries TRBV2 and TRBJ2-3, with TRBD1 matching over 7 bases. The CDR3 has 14 residues. The V gene's germline CDR1 is SNHLY and CDR2 FYNNEI. J was trimmed by 2 bases and V by 4 bases; bases with no gene match: 3. CDR3 residues: CASSAGQNTDTQYF. The DNA for the CDR3 is TGTGCCAGCAGTGCGGGACAGAACACAGATACGCAGTATTTT.

The chain carries TRBV6-5 and TRBJ1-1; D is ambiguous. Between the trimmed V and J ends, which lost 9 bases and 0 bases, there was a span of 17 bases. This CDR3 is 15 amino acids long. The germline V gene has CDR1 MNHEY and CDR2 SVGAGI. CDR3 loop: CASNPAGGMNTEAFF. The CDR3, as DNA: TGTGCCAGTAACCCAGCCGGAGGGATGAACACTGAAGCTTTCTTT.

The V and J genes are TRBV7-9 and TRBJ2-7; 13 bases map to TRBD2. CDR1 and CDR2 (germline): SEHNR, FQNEAQ (reference sequence). The CDR3 length is 19 residues. With 4 bases clipped from V and 3 bases from J, the junction kept 15 bases outside the gene matches. CDR3 in amino acids: CASSSDWTSGSLVFYEQYF. The CDR3 DNA follows: TGTGCCAGCAGCTCGGACTGGACTAGCGGGAGTCTCGTCTTCTACGAGCAGTACTTC.

The chain carries TRBV19 and TRBJ1-1; tentative D call: TRBD1 (6 bases). Germline V gene sequence: CDR1 LNHDA, CDR2 SQIVND (reference sequence). V lost 5 bases to trimming and J lost 1 base, with 11 bases between them. The CDR3 contains 14 residues. The CDR3 region is CASSVGQRNTEAFF. The CDR3 DNA reads as TGTGCCAGTAGTGTTGGACAGAGGAACACTGAAGCTTTCTTT.